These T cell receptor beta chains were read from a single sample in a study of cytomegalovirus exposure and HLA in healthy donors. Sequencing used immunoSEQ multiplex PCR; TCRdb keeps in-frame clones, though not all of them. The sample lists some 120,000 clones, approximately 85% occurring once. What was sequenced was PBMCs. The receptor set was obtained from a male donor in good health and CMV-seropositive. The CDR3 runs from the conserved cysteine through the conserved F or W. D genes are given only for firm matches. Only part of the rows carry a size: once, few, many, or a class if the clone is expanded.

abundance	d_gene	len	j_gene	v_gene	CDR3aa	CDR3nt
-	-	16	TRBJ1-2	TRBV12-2	CASRSTPWGRNYGYTF	TGTGCAAGTCGCTCCACCCCGTGGGGGCGCAACTATGGCTACACCTTC
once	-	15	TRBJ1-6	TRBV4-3	CASAGGTLYNSPLHF	TGCGCCAGCGCTGGGGGGACTCTCTATAATTCACCCCTCCACTTT
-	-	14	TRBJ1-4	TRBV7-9	CASSLFGANEKLFF	TGTGCCAGCAGCTTGTTCGGTGCAAATGAAAAACTGTTTTTT
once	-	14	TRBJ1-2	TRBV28	CASSPPGNSAGYTF	TGTGCCAGCAGTCCCCCGGGGAATTCAGCCGGCTACACCTTC
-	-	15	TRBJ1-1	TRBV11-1	CASSLRRQTYTEAFF	TGTGCCAGCAGCCTCCGGCGGCAGACTTACACTGAAGCTTTCTTT
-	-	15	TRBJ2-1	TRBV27	CASSLYERVNNEQFF	TGTGCCAGCAGTTTATACGAGCGGGTCAACAATGAGCAGTTCTTC
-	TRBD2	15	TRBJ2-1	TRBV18	CASSPGTSGSNEQFF	TGTGCCAGCTCACCGGGGACTAGCGGGAGTAATGAGCAGTTCTTC
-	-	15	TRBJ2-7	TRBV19	CASSISTAYAYEQYF	TGTGCCAGTAGTATCTCGACAGCGTACGCCTACGAGCAGTACTTC
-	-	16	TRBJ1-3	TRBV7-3	CSSSLTGGSSGNTIYF	TGTTCCAGCAGCTTAACTGGCGGATCCTCTGGAAACACCATATATTTT
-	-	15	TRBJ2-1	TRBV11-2	CASSLSVSSYNEQFF	TGTGCCAGCAGTCTAAGCGTCAGCTCCTACAATGAGCAGTTCTTC
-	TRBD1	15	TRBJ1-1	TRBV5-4	CASSGTRGMNTEAFF	TGTGCCAGCAGCGGGACCAGGGGGATGAACACTGAAGCTTTCTTT
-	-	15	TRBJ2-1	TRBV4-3	CASSRGGWSYNEQFF	TGCGCCAGCAGCCGGGGAGGTTGGTCCTACAATGAGCAGTTCTTC
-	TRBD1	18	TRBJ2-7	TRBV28	CASSLGGDPGQGRYEQYF	TGTGCCAGCAGTTTAGGGGGGGACCCGGGACAGGGGAGATACGAGCAGTACTTC
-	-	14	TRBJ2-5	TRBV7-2	CASSLETRAETQYF	TGTGCCAGCAGCTTAGAGACTAGGGCGGAGACCCAGTACTTC
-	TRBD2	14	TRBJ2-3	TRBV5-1	CASRASGVADTQYF	TGCGCCAGCAGGGCTAGCGGGGTGGCAGATACGCAGTATTTT
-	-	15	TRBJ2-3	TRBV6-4	CASSDGGGSEDTQYF	TGTGCCAGCAGTGACGGCGGAGGGTCTGAAGATACGCAGTATTTT
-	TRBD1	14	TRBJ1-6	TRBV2	CASNRGLYNSPLHF	TGTGCCAGTAACAGGGGCCTATATAATTCACCCCTCCACTTT
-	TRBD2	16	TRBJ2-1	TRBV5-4	CASSSWSSGRVKEQFF	TGCGCCAGCAGCTCATGGAGTAGCGGGAGAGTTAAAGAGCAGTTCTTC
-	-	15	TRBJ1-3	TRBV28	CASSFPFGTGNTIYF	TGTGCCAGCAGTTTTCCATTTGGCACTGGAAACACCATATATTTT
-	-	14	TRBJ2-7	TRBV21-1	CASSWPEGSDEQYF	TGTGCCAGCAGCTGGCCGGAGGGGAGCGACGAGCAGTACTTC
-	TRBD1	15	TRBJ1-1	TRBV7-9	CASSSGTGANTEAFF	TGTGCCAGCAGCTCCGGGACAGGGGCGAACACTGAAGCTTTCTTT
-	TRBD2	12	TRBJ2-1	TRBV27	CASSRGGNEQFF	TGTGCCAGCAGTCGGGGAGGGAATGAGCAGTTCTTC
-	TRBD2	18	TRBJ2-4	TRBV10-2	CASSGTSGIPKAKNIQYF	TGCGCCAGCAGTGGAACTAGCGGGATCCCCAAAGCCAAAAACATTCAGTACTTC
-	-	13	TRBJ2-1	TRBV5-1	CASSPDSYNEQFF	TGCGCCAGCAGCCCTGACAGTTACAATGAGCAGTTCTTC
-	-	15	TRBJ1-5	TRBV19	CASMAGVDSNQPQHF	TGTGCCAGTATGGCAGGGGTGGATAGCAATCAGCCCCAGCATTTT
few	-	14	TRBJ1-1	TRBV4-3	CASSQGRANTEAFF	TGCGCCAGCAGCCAAGGGAGGGCGAACACTGAAGCTTTCTTT
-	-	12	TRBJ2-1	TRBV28	CASSRGPNEQFF	TGTGCCTCCTCCCGCGGCCCCAATGAGCAGTTCTTC
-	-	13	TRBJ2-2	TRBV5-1	CASSVRGTGELFF	TGCGCCAGCAGCGTTAGAGGCACCGGGGAGCTGTTTTTT
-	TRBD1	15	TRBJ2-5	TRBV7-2	CASSLPTGPQETQYF	TGTGCCAGCAGCCTACCGACAGGGCCCCAAGAGACCCAGTACTTC
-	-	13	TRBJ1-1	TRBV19	CASSIGVYTEAFF	TGTGCCAGTAGTATCGGAGTTTACACTGAAGCTTTCTTT
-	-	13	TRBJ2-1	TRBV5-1	CASSLSTDNEQFF	TGCGCCAGCAGCTTGTCGACAGACAATGAGCAGTTCTTC